The 13 T cell receptor beta chains below all came from one sample that was sequenced in a study of cytomegalovirus exposure and HLA in healthy donors. Vbeta (60) and Jbeta (13) primers were used in the PCR. Assay used: immunoSEQ multiplex PCR; TCRdb lists only in-frame clones, some missing. The sample consists of around 110,000 clones, roughly four fifths of them appearing once. The sample taken for sequencing was PBMCs. The source is a man aged 30 to 39 in good health and CMV-seropositive.

Details on this clone: Other DNA sequences in this specimen translate into the identical CDR3. This chain joins TRBV7-6 and TRBJ1-1; no clear D. The CDR3 extends over 14 amino acids. V lost 5 bases and J lost 1, with 11 bases in between. In germline, CDR1 is SGHVS, CDR2 FNYEAQ. CDR3 nucleotide sequence: TGTGCCAGCAGCACAGACATCTGGAACACTGAAGCTTTCTTT. Protein: CASSTDIWNTEAFF.

The chain carries TRBV6-6 and TRBJ2-2, with no clear D. V lost 8 bases and J 6 bases, leaving 7 bases between the germline ends. CDR3 length: 11 residues. Per germline, CDR1 MNHNY and CDR2 SVGAGI (reference sequence). CDR3 sequence: CASYYAGELFF. For the CDR3, the DNA is TGTGCCAGCTACTACGCCGGGGAGCTGTTTTTT.

A note on this clone: One end of the junction varies from germline; a read error may be responsible. The gene calls are TRBV7-9 and TRBJ1-1; 9 positions agree with TRBD1. The CDR3 runs 15 residues. The germline CDR1 and CDR2 sequences are SEHNR and FQNEAQ (reference sequence). The CDR3 region is CSSSLGTGMNTEAFF. CDR3 sequence (DNA): TGTTCCAGCAGCTTAGGGACAGGGATGAACACTGAAGCTTTCTTT.

This clone was recorded once. The DNA for the CDR3 is TGTGCCAGTAGTATCTCCGGACTAGCGGCCTCTCAGTACGAGCAGTACGTC. It translates to CASSISGLAASQYEQYV. This chain joins TRBV19 and TRBJ2-7, with 10 bases fitting TRBD2. There are 17 residues in the CDR3. Germline values: CDR1 LNHDA, CDR2 SQIVND (reference sequence). V dropped 3 bases and J dropped 4; count of bases not matched to a gene: 12.

This chain joins TRBV4-1 and TRBJ1-5, with 7 positions matching TRBD1. With V trimmed by 6 bases and J by 0 bases, 5 bases remained unmatched. CDR1 and CDR2 from the germline V gene are MGHRA and YSYEKL. This CDR3 is 15 amino acids long. The CDR3 loop reads CASRRTGDSNQPQHF. CDR3 nucleotides: TGCGCCAGCAGACGGACAGGAGATAGCAATCAGCCCCAGCATTTT.

The chain links TRBV11-3 to TRBJ2-5, with TRBD1 matching 11 bases. The V gene end was trimmed by 5 bases and the J gene end by 3 bases; junction bases not matched to a gene: 11. This CDR3 is built from 17 residues. Germline CDR1 and CDR2: SGHNT and YENEEA. CDR3 in DNA: TGTGCCAGCAGCCCGAGGACAGGGGGCGGCGGCGAAGAGACCCAGTACTTC. Amino acids: CASSPRTGGGGEETQYF.

The sample holds one count of this clone. This chain links TRBV5-6 with TRBJ2-1, with a weak D call TRBD2 (6 bases). The CDR3 consists of 15 residues. Germline V gene sequence: CDR1 SGHDT, CDR2 YYEEEE. Trimming cost V 3 bases and J 8 bases, with 18 bases left between them. This CDR3 is CASSWGSGAPDEQFF. The CDR3 nucleotides are TGTGCCAGCAGCTGGGGGTCGGGAGCGCCGGATGAGCAGTTCTTC.

This clone was found once. CDR3: CASSEGGGWGDNEQFF. The CDR3 region has the DNA TGCGCCAGCAGTGAAGGAGGGGGCTGGGGAGACAATGAGCAGTTCTTC. This sequence joins TRBV10-2 and TRBJ2-1; D is perhaps TRBD1 (7 bases). In germline, CDR1 is WSHSY, CDR2 SAAADI. The CDR3 sequence is 16 residues long. Trimming removed 3 bases from V and 5 bases from J, with 17 bases in between.

This chain connects TRBV10-3 to TRBJ1-3; D possibly corresponds to TRBD1 (5 bases). Germline lookup yields CDR1 ENHRY and CDR2 SYGVKD. Trimming removed 11 bases at V and 0 bases at J, with 14 bases between. The CDR3 totals 14 residues. CDR3 nucleotide sequence: TGTGCCCTCCGAGGAGGGGACTCTGGAAACACCATATATTTT. Translated: CALRGGDSGNTIYF.

The chain links TRBV5-1 to TRBJ1-1; 10 nucleotides line up with TRBD1. The junction had 10 bases not matched to a gene; V was cut back by 1 base and J by 4 bases. Germline lookup yields CDR1 SGHRS and CDR2 YFSETQ. The CDR3 loop spans 17 amino acids. The DNA for the CDR3 is TGCGCCAGCAGCTTGCGAGCCACCGGGACAGGGGCCACTGAAGCTTTCTTT. It codes for CASSLRATGTGATEAFF.

This chain links TRBV4-2 with TRBJ2-1; 14 nucleotides align to TRBD2. This CDR3 has 17 amino acids. The V gene's germline CDR1 is LGHNA and CDR2 YNFKEQ. J lost 9 bases, V lost 4 bases, and 11 bases had no gene match. The CDR3 coding sequence is TGTGCCAGCAGCCCCCTGACTAGCGGGGGGGCGGCGGCTGAGCAGTTCTTC. This codes for CASSPLTSGGAAAEQFF.

This clone has only a few counts. The rearrangement links TRBV5-1 to TRBJ1-4, with 7 bases that match TRBD1. The CDR3 extends over 16 amino acids. Looked up from germline, CDR1 is SGHRS and CDR2 is YFSETQ. Trimming took 5 bases from V and 0 from J; bases not matched to a gene: 7. Written as DNA, the CDR3 is TGCGCCAGCAGGCGACAGGGTCTCGCAACTAATGAAAAACTGTTTTTT. It translates to CASRRQGLATNEKLFF.

The gene calls are TRBV5-6 and TRBJ2-1; D ambiguous. Trimming took off 0 bases at V and 8 bases at J, with 6 bases between the two ends. Germline V gene data show CDR1 as SGHDT and CDR2 as YYEEEE. This CDR3 contains 12 residues. CDR3 sequence (DNA): TGTGCCAGCAGCTTGGAGAGGCATGAGCAGTTCTTC. This codes for CASSLERHEQFF. Filled out from reference TRBV5-6 and TRBJ2-1, the complete variable domain reads DAGVTQSPTHLIKTRGQQVTLRCSPKSGHDTVSWYQQALGQGPQFIFQYYEEEERQRGNFPDRFSGHQFPNYSSELNVNALLLGDSALYLCASSLERHEQFFGPGTRLTVL.